This T cell receptor (beta chain) emerged from a study of blood T cells in healthy people across ages. CDR3 length: 14 residues. The V gene lost 8 bases and the J gene lost 2 bases, with 15 bases spanning the gap. Isolation recovered at least 7 million PBMCs from every sample. It was with a sample-barcoded 5' primer and a J-beta primer mix that a second PCR of about 7 to 12 cycles was run. Through a template-switch adaptor with 12 random nucleotides, each cDNA molecule received a tag. Via MiXCR, TCRdb re-called the 5' RACE reads, giving one row per CDR3 protein. The table has 250,000 to 300,000 distinct CDR3 sequences, 25% to 30% seen once; the top ten hold roughly 28%.

The rearrangement uses TRBV12-3 or TRBV12-4 and TRBJ1-2, with D possibly being TRBD1 (6 bases). This clonotype was sampled from a woman between 65 and 79 years old in good health. The sequenced sample consisted of blood. DNA of the CDR3: TGTGCCAGCGGGAGAACAGGGCGAAACTATGGCTACACCTTC. It translates to CASGRTGRNYGYTF.